The 13 T cell receptor beta chains in this list originate from one sample, sequenced in a study of shared clonotypes between healthy human individuals. Sequencing was performed with immunoSEQ multiplex PCR; in TCRdb, only in-frame clones are kept and a portion is missing. The sample has over a million clones, around 95% seen once. Sequencing was carried out using naive CD4+ T cells sorted from blood. Noted subset: CD45RA+ positively selected. Receptors originate from a man aged 25 to 40 in good health.

The V and J genes are TRBV7-6 and TRBJ2-2; D perhaps matches TRBD2 (5 bases). Germline loops: CDR1 SGHVS, CDR2 FNYEAQ. The V gene lost 5 bases and the J gene lost 10 bases, with 14 bases spanning the gap. The CDR3 spans 13 residues. The CDR3 here is CASSPRGREELFF. CDR3 nucleotide sequence: TGTGCCAGCAGCCCCCGGGGAAGGGAGGAGCTGTTTTTT.

This sequence joins TRBV10-2 and TRBJ2-2; possibly TRBD2 for D (5 bases). Trimming cost V 5 bases and J 2 bases, with 9 bases left between them. Per germline, CDR1 WSHSY and CDR2 SAAADI. The CDR3 extends over 14 amino acids. In DNA form, the CDR3 reads TGCGCCAGCAGTAAACTAGACAACACCGGGGAGCTGTTTTTT. Protein: CASSKLDNTGELFF.

This sequence joins TRBV15 and TRBJ2-6; D may be TRBD1 (5 bases). Germline CDR1 reads LNHNV; CDR2 reads YYDKDF (reference sequence). This CDR3 is built from 15 residues. V shed 3 bases and J shed 1 base, with 7 bases lying between them. In DNA form, the CDR3 reads TGTGCCACCAGCAGGCAGGGATCTGGGGCCAACGTCCTGACTTTC. Its protein is CATSRQGSGANVLTF.

The V gene is TRBV2, the J gene TRBJ1-5, with D possibly matching TRBD1 (5 bases). In germline, CDR1 is SNHLY, CDR2 FYNNEI. Trimming shortened V by 6 bases and J by 0 bases, and 6 bases separated the two germline ends. The CDR3 has 13 residues. The DNA of the CDR3 is TGTGCCAGCAGGACAGTTAGCAATCAGCCCCAGCATTTT. This encodes CASRTVSNQPQHF.

The chain combines TRBV30 with TRBJ1-2; the D is unclear. The V and J ends lost 1 base and 14 bases respectively, with 20 bases between them. CDR3 size: 13 residues. In germline, CDR1 is GTSNPN, CDR2 SVGIG (reference sequence). The CDR3 nucleotides read TGTGCCTGGAGTGGTGGGTTACAGAGAAATGGTACCTTC. This encodes CAWSGGLQRNGTF.

The chain joins TRBV4-1 to TRBJ2-3; 14 bases align to TRBD2. Germline CDR1 reads MGHRA; CDR2 reads YSYEKL. V lost 3 bases and J lost 6; bases outside the gene matches: 5. The CDR3 runs 16 residues. The CDR3 spells CASSQTSGRAVDTQYF. Here the CDR3 DNA reads TGCGCCAGCAGCCAGACTAGCGGGAGGGCCGTGGATACGCAGTATTTT.

The chain employs TRBV7-9 and TRBJ2-5; D might be TRBD1 (6 bases). Germline loops: CDR1 SEHNR, CDR2 FQNEAQ (reference sequence). V was clipped by 5 bases and J by 5 bases, with 18 bases between them. The CDR3 is 15 amino acids. Here the CDR3 DNA reads TGTGCCAGCAGCGACCGACAGGAGGCCGTGGAGACCCAGTACTTC. Translating it yields CASSDRQEAVETQYF. The full variable domain, completed using reference TRBV7-9 and TRBJ2-5, is DTGVSQNPRHKITKRGQNVTFRCDPISEHNRLYWYRQTLGQGPEFLTYFQNEAQLEKSRLLSDRFSAERPKGSFSTLEIQRTEQGDSAMYLCASSDRQEAVETQYFGPGTRLLVL.

The rearrangement uses TRBV13 and TRBJ1-6; D is possibly TRBD1 (5 bases). The V and J ends lost 5 bases and 7 bases respectively, with 12 bases between them. This CDR3 has 14 residues. Germline CDR1 is PRHDT and CDR2 is FYEKMQ (reference sequence). The CDR3 protein is CASSQGRGNSPLHF. The DNA of the CDR3 is TGTGCCAGCAGCCAAGGAAGGGGAAATTCACCCCTCCACTTT.

The V and J genes are TRBV27 and TRBJ2-7; 8 bases line up with TRBD2. CDR3 size: 15 residues. The germline gives CDR1 MNHEY, CDR2 SMNVEV (reference sequence). The junction had 6 bases not matched to a gene; V was cut back by 1 base and J by 4 bases. CDR3 residues: CASSLLAGSTYEQYF. The CDR3 DNA reads TGTGCCAGCAGTTTATTAGCGGGATCCACTTACGAGCAGTACTTC.

This chain uses TRBV29-1 with TRBJ1-2, with D perhaps TRBD1 (6 bases). CDR3 length equals 12 residues. Germline CDR1 reads SQVTM; CDR2 reads ANQGSEA. V gave up 4 bases and J gave up 4 bases, with 10 bases separating them. CDR3 coding DNA: TGCAGCGTTGTCGTGGGGGCCTATGGCTACACCTTC. Translation gives CSVVVGAYGYTF.

The J gene is TRBJ2-1, the V gene TRBV19, with D tentatively TRBD2 (6 bases). Germline CDR1 LNHDA, CDR2 SQIVND (reference sequence). The CDR3 loop spans 15 amino acids. Trimming left V 3 bases short and J 3 bases short, with 12 bases between. As DNA, the CDR3 is TGTGCCAGTAGTATGGCGGGGTTTTTCTACAATGAGCAGTTCTTC. Translated: CASSMAGFFYNEQFF.

This chain joins TRBV6-1 and TRBJ1-5, with 8 bases that match TRBD1. In germline, CDR1 is MNHNS, CDR2 SASEGT. The CDR3 loop spans 15 amino acids. V shed 6 bases and J 0 bases; nucleotides not matched to a gene: 4. CDR3 bases: TGTGCCAGCAGAGAGACAGGGGTTAGCAATCAGCCCCAGCATTTT. This translates into CASRETGVSNQPQHF.

The chain links TRBV4-1 to TRBJ2-1, with D perhaps matching TRBD2 (6 bases). Trimming cost V 4 bases and J 5 bases, with 21 bases left between them. The germline gives CDR1 MGHRA, CDR2 YSYEKL. The CDR3 is 17 residues long. This CDR3 reads CASSRPGGQPPHNEQFF. For the CDR3, the DNA is TGCGCCAGCAGCCGCCCCGGAGGGCAACCCCCCCACAATGAGCAGTTCTTC.